The 15 T cell receptor beta chains in this list originate from one sample, sequenced in a study of human T cells and chemical hapten exposure. Time point of the sample: pre-sensitization, week 0. As to treatment: therapeutic diphenylcyclopropenone sensitization with weekly scalp DPC. TCRdb redid the calling of the RACE reads with MiXCR, one entry per CDR3 protein. The sample includes 300,000 to 450,000 distinct CDR3 sequences, roughly 5.3% seen only once; the top ten take around 2.6%. Specimen: whole blood, collected in connection with sensitization to the hapten diphenylcyclopropenone (DPC). The source is a woman aged 45-59 years with alopecia areata. Some clones in this sample may be carry-over from other donors' samples.

This clonotype occurred many times. The chain combines TRBV7-6 with TRBJ2-2; D is undetermined. Trimming removed 5 bases at V and 0 bases at J, with 13 bases between. The CDR3 consists of 16 residues. Germline V CDR1 and CDR2: SGHVS, FNYEAQ. CDR3 region: CASSPWTGANTGELFF. CDR3 DNA sequence: TGTGCCAGCAGCCCGTGGACGGGCGCGAACACCGGGGAGCTGTTTTTT.

This clonotype was detected only a few times. DNA for the CDR3: TGTGCCAGCAGACCAGGGGACAGGTCCGAGCAGTACTTC. Translation: CASRPGDRSEQYF. The chain joins TRBV27 to TRBJ2-7; 8 nucleotides match TRBD1. V dropped 6 bases and J dropped 6; count of bases not matched to a gene: 7. Germline CDR1 and CDR2: MNHEY and SMNVEV (reference sequence). CDR3 length: 13 amino acids.

The V gene is TRBV19, the J gene TRBJ2-4; D might be TRBD1 or TRBD2, each matching 6 bases. CDR3 length: 13 amino acids. The germline V and J ends were trimmed by 7 bases and 5 bases, with 12 bases remaining between them. Germline V gene lookup returns CDR1 LNHDA and CDR2 SQIVND (reference sequence). In nucleotides, the CDR3 is TGTGCCAGTACCTCTAGGGGGGAAAACATTCAGTACTTC. This encodes CASTSRGENIQYF.

The chain couples TRBV6-2 or TRBV6-3 to TRBJ1-1; the D gene is possibly TRBD1 (6 bases). Germline CDR1 MNHEY, CDR2 SVGEGT. CDR3 length: 13 residues. Trimming shortened V by 2 bases and J by 7 bases, and 11 bases separated the two germline ends. The CDR3 loop reads CASSYSDRNEAFF. For the CDR3, the DNA is TGTGCCAGCAGTTACAGCGACAGGAATGAAGCTTTCTTT.

This clonotype appeared a few times. CDR3 residues: CSVAPGTGDGYTF. The CDR3 DNA reads TGCAGCGTCGCTCCCGGGACAGGGGATGGCTACACCTTC. The rearrangement joins TRBV29-1 to TRBJ1-2; 10 bases match TRBD1. V dropped 6 bases and J dropped 6; count of bases not matched to a gene: 7. The CDR3 has 13 residues. CDR1 SQVTM and CDR2 ANQGSEA come from the germline V gene.

There are a few counts of this clonotype. This sequence joins TRBV12-3 or TRBV12-4 and TRBJ1-5; D uncertain. The CDR3 totals 14 residues. The ends were cut back, 5 bases at V and 3 bases at J, with 11 bases in the middle. In DNA, the CDR3 is TGTGCCAGCAGTCCCCGGGAGTACAATCAGCCCCAGCATTTT. Its protein is CASSPREYNQPQHF.

The V call is TRBV18, the J call TRBJ1-1, with D tentatively TRBD1 (5 bases). Trimming stripped 6 bases from V and 11 bases from J, with 19 bases between. The CDR3 totals 13 residues. Germline V CDR1 and CDR2: KGHSH, LQKENI. DNA for the CDR3: TGTGCCAGCTCGCAGGGACTGCCCGGGGAGGCTTTCTTT. Residues: CASSQGLPGEAFF.

The table lists this clonotype with many counts. The V gene is TRBV29-1, the J gene TRBJ2-3; TRBD2 matches 7 bases. The CDR3 length is 13 residues. The V segment lost 7 bases and the J segment 5 bases; nucleotides outside the gene matches: 9. Germline assignment: CDR1 SQVTM and CDR2 ANQGSEA. CDR3 amino acids: CSAGEGKRDTQYF. Here the CDR3 DNA reads TGCAGCGCCGGGGAGGGTAAGAGAGATACGCAGTATTTT.

This clonotype appeared many times. The gene calls are TRBV6-2 or TRBV6-3 and TRBJ2-1, with unresolved D. The CDR3 runs 13 residues. Per germline, CDR1 MNHEY and CDR2 SVGEGT. Trimming took 7 bases from V and 9 from J, leaving 16 bases between them. CDR3 in DNA: TGTGCCAGCACTCCCGGTGGGGTCTTTGAGCAGTTCTTC. It is translated as CASTPGGVFEQFF.

This clonotype was observed at least ten times. V and J are TRBV2 and TRBJ2-3; 10 nucleotides match TRBD2. V lost 6 bases, J lost 2 bases, and 11 bases stayed unmatched. From germline, CDR1 is SNHLY and CDR2 FYNNEI. This CDR3 comprises 17 residues. The CDR3 DNA reads as TGTGCCAGCAGGCCTCCGGGACTAGCGTTGATCACAGATACGCAGTATTTT. Translated: CASRPPGLALITDTQYF.

This clonotype appeared a few times. This chain links TRBV5-4 with TRBJ2-1; 7 bases line up with TRBD1. Germline V gives CDR1 SGHNT, CDR2 YYREEE (reference sequence). Trimming at V came to 2 bases and at J to 5 bases, leaving 4 bases not matched to a gene. CDR3 length equals 14 residues. The CDR3 nucleotides are TGTGCCAGCAGCTTCTCCCAGGGGGACAATGAGCAGTTCTTC. This gives the protein CASSFSQGDNEQFF.

V and J are TRBV7-2 and TRBJ2-4; a possible D gene is TRBD2 (5 bases). The V gene lost 5 bases and the J gene lost 7 bases, with 12 bases spanning the gap. The CDR3 is 13 residues long. The germline V gene encodes CDR1 SGHTA and CDR2 FQGNSA. In nucleotides, the CDR3 is TGTGCCAGCAGCCCACCCGAGGGCAACATTCAGTACTTC. Protein: CASSPPEGNIQYF.

The chain joins TRBV7-6 to TRBJ2-7; no definite D call. Trimming removed 6 bases at V and 5 bases at J, with 14 bases between. This CDR3 has 13 amino acids. Germline V CDR1 and CDR2: SGHVS, FNYEAQ. CDR3 nucleotide sequence: TGTGCCAGCAGGCAGAACATGGGCCACGAGCAGTACTTC. Translating gives CASRQNMGHEQYF.

This clonotype has just a few counts. The V gene is TRBV29-1, the J gene TRBJ2-1; TRBD1 matches 11 bases. There are 12 residues in the CDR3. CDR1 is SQVTM, CDR2 ANQGSEA, per germline. The DNA of the CDR3 is TGCATGGGACAGGGGGGCTACAATGAGCAGTTCTTC. Translation: CMGQGGYNEQFF.

This rearrangement joins TRBV20-1 to TRBJ1-4, with D perhaps TRBD1 (5 bases). The V gene lost 3 bases and the J gene lost 7 bases, with 9 bases spanning the gap. CDR1 and CDR2 from the germline V gene are DFQATT and SNEGSKA (reference sequence). The CDR3 sequence is 12 residues long. CDR3 protein: CSASSGREKLFF. The CDR3 DNA reads TGCAGTGCTAGTTCAGGGCGTGAAAAACTGTTTTTT.